This T cell receptor beta chain came from a study of CD8+ T cells in alopecia areata. Study outcomes and limitations: It was less clear whether patients shared TCRs than it was in mice, possibly because of HLA. For lesional scalp, especially alopecia totalis/universalis, clonality was higher than in normal scalp.

RNA extraction and reverse transcription yielded cDNA as sequencing template. Method: immunoSEQ multiplex PCR; TCRdb's copy keeps in-frame clones and lacks some. This table has 100,000 to 150,000 clones, around 50% appearing once. As concerns this clone: The target antigen is unknown.

Researchers gathered lesional scalp punch biopsies and peripheral blood from patients with alopecia areata. The sorting of PBMCs gave CD4+ and CD8+ T cells. V dropped 3 bases and J dropped 0 bases, with 9 bases sitting between them. In germline, CDR1 is SQVTM, CDR2 ANQGSEA. The CDR3 consists of 14 residues. What was sequenced was NKG2D-low CD8+ T cells sorted from blood. The V and J genes are TRBV29-1 and TRBJ1-3; D might be TRBD1 (5 bases). This receptor was obtained from a human donor with alopecia areata. CDR3 amino acids: CSVDGTNSGNTIYF. DNA for the CDR3: TGCAGCGTTGATGGGACCAACTCTGGAAACACCATATATTTT.